The 5 T cell receptor beta chains presented below share a single source sample, sequenced in a study of blood T cell repertoires in COVID-19. Using immunoSEQ multiplex PCR, the repertoire was profiled, and TCRdb retains in-frame clones only, with some absent. The data contain approximately 300,000 clones, under 95% of them singletons. The source material was PBMCs or T cells enriched from blood (not recorded which). The receptor source for this set is a man aged 55-75 years who had recovered from COVID-19.

This clone was counted once. The V call is TRBV13, the J call TRBJ2-1; 8 bases agree with TRBD2. Germline CDR1 PRHDT, CDR2 FYEKMQ (reference sequence). This CDR3 is built from 17 residues. V shed 9 bases and J 1 base; nucleotides not matched to a gene: 14. The CDR3 reads CARGRYSGSLSYNEQFF. CDR3 DNA: TGTGCCAGAGGAAGGTACAGCGGGAGTTTGTCCTACAATGAGCAGTTCTTC. The full variable domain, rest sourced from reference TRBV13 and TRBJ2-1, is AAGVIQSPRHLIKEKRETATLKCYPIPRHDTVYWYQQGPGQDPQFLISFYEKMQSDKGSIPDRFSAQQFSDYHSELNMSSLELGDSALYFCARGRYSGSLSYNEQFFGPGTRLTVL.

The V call is TRBV7-2, the J call TRBJ2-1; 14 nucleotides line up with TRBD2. The CDR3 is made up of 17 amino acids. Germline loops: CDR1 SGHTA, CDR2 FQGNSA. V dropped 3 bases and J dropped 8; count of bases not matched to a gene: 9. The CDR3 is CASSFLGTSGSIYEQFF. As DNA, the CDR3 is TGTGCCAGCAGCTTCCTCGGGACTAGCGGGAGTATATATGAGCAGTTCTTC.

The V call is TRBV27, the J call TRBJ2-3; a possible D gene is TRBD2 (5 bases). V gave up 3 bases and J gave up 2 bases, with 12 bases separating them. Germline loops: CDR1 MNHEY, CDR2 SMNVEV (reference sequence). The CDR3 is made up of 15 amino acids. Here the CDR3 DNA reads TGTGCCAGCAGTTTGGACGGGGTTCTCACAGATACGCAGTATTTT. It yields the protein CASSLDGVLTDTQYF.

This sequence joins TRBV5-1 and TRBJ1-5; no firm D call. Germline CDR1 SGHRS, CDR2 YFSETQ. V was pared by 0 bases and J by 0 bases, with 10 bases between. The CDR3 contains 16 residues. As DNA, the CDR3 is TGCGCCAGCAGCTTGGGGCACCGTAATAGCAATCAGCCCCAGCATTTT. It is translated as CASSLGHRNSNQPQHF.

The V and J genes are TRBV19 and TRBJ1-5, with D perhaps TRBD1 (6 bases). V was clipped by 4 bases and J by 7 bases, with 23 bases between them. In germline, CDR1 is LNHDA, CDR2 SQIVND (reference sequence). The CDR3 loop spans 17 amino acids. CDR3 in amino acids: CASSTRSSGAVGQPQHF. DNA of the CDR3: TGTGCCAGTAGTACTCGTTCGTCAGGGGCCGTGGGACAGCCCCAGCATTTT.